This paragraph covers one T cell receptor (beta chain) sequence. Measured with immunoSEQ multiplex PCR; TCRdb has only the in-frame clones, and not every one. Seen here are about 1,200 clones, approximately 26% observed once, and the top ten hold about 28%. The record originates from a study of T cells in localized non-small cell lung cancer. The V gene's germline CDR1 is SNHLY and CDR2 FYNNEI. J was trimmed by 6 bases and V by 6 bases; bases with no gene match: 7. The CDR3 is 14 amino acids. The V call is TRBV2, the J call TRBJ2-3; 9 bases fit TRBD1. The TCR sequence derives from a man aged 35-75 years with stage II lung adenocarcinoma. Sequenced material: normal lung tissue next to the tumor, taken before any cancer treatment. The CDR3: CASSSGQGTDTQYF. The CDR3 DNA is TGTGCCAGCAGCTCGGGACAGGGTACGGATACGCAGTATTTT.